The clone carrying this T cell receptor beta chain appeared a single time. The data were taken from a study of blood T cell repertoires in COVID-19. About the study: Sites in the United States, Italy and Spain provided acute and convalescent COVID-19 samples.

The CDR3 is made up of 12 amino acids. V was trimmed by 5 bases and J by 3 bases, leaving 7 bases between them. Germline assignment: CDR1 SGHTA and CDR2 FQGNSA. In the original analysis: How many nucleated cells were present was estimated from reference gene primer amplification. Clones were sequenced by immunoSEQ multiplex PCR, and TCRdb holds only the in-frame ones, with some missing. The V and J calls and clone size were taken over from that table, and D and trimming were inferred from the DNA. The sample records 160,000 or so clones, approximately 88% being singletons. The chain joins TRBV7-2 to TRBJ1-2; unclear D gene. The clonotype comes from an older woman who had recovered from COVID-19. Sequenced input: peripheral blood. Here the CDR3 reads CASSVSHYGYTF. The CDR3 DNA follows: TGTGCCAGCAGCGTCTCCCACTATGGCTACACCTTC.